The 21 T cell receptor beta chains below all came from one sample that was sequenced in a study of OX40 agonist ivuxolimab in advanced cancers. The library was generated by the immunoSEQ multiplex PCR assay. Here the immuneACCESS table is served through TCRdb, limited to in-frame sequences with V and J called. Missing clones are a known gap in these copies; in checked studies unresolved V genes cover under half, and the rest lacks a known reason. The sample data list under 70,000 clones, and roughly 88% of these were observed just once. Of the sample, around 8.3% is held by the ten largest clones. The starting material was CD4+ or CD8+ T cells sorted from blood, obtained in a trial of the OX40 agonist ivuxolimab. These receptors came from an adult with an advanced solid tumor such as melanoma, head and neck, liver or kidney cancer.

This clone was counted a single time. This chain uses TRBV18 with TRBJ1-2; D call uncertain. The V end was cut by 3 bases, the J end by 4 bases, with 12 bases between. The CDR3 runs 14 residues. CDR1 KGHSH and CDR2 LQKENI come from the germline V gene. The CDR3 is CASSPGRITYGYTF. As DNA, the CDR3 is TGTGCCAGCTCACCCGGACGGATTACCTATGGCTACACCTTC. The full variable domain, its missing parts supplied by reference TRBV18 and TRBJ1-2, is NAGVMQNPRHLVRRRGQEARLRCSPMKGHSHVYWYRQLPEEGLKFMVYLQKENIIDESGMPKERFSAEFPKEGPSILRIQQVVRGDSAAYFCASSPGRITYGYTFGSGTRLTVV.

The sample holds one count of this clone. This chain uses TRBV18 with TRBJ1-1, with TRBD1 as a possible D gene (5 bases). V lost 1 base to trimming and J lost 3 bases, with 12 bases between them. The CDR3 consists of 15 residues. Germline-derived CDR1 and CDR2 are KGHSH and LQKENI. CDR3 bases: TGTGCCAGCTCACCACGTTCAGGGAGGGACACTGAAGCTTTCTTT. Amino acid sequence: CASSPRSGRDTEAFF.

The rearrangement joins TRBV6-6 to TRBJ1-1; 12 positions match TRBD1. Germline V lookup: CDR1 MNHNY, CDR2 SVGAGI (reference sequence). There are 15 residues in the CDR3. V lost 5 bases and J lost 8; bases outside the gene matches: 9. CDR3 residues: CASSKRGTGGLEAFF. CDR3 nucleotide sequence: TGTGCCAGCAGTAAACGGGGGACAGGGGGCTTAGAAGCTTTCTTT.

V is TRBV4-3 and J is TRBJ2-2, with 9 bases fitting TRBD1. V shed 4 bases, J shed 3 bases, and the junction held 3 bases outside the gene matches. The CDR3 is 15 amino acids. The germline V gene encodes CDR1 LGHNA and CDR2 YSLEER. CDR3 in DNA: TGCGCCAGCAGCCCGGGACAGGGACACACCGGGGAGCTGTTTTTT. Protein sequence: CASSPGQGHTGELFF.

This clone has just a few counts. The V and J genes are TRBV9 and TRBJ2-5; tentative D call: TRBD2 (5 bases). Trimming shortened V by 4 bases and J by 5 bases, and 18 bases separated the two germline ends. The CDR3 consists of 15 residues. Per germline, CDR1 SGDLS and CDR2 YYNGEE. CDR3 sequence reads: CASSPSGSDIETQYF. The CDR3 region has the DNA TGTGCCAGCAGCCCCAGCGGCTCTGATATTGAGACCCAGTACTTC.

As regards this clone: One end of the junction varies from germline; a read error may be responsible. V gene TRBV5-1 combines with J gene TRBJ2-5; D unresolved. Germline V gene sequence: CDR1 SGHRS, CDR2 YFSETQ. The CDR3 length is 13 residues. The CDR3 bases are TGCGCCAGCAGCTTGGGGTACCAAGGGACCCAGTACTTC. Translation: CASSLGYQGTQYF.

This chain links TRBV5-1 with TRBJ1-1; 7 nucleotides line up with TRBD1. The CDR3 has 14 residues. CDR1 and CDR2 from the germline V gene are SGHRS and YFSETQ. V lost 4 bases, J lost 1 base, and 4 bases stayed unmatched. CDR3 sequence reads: CASSVQGRNTEAFF. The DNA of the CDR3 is TGCGCCAGCAGCGTACAGGGGAGGAACACTGAAGCTTTCTTT.

The CDR3: CASSEWDREPQHF. CDR3 in DNA: TGTGCCAGCAGTGAATGGGACAGGGAACCCCAGCATTTT. The rearrangement links TRBV6-1 to TRBJ1-5; the match to TRBD1 covers 9 bases. There are 13 residues in the CDR3. CDR1 is MNHNS and CDR2 is SASEGT in the germline V gene. V lost 2 bases, J lost 10 bases, and 3 bases stayed unmatched.

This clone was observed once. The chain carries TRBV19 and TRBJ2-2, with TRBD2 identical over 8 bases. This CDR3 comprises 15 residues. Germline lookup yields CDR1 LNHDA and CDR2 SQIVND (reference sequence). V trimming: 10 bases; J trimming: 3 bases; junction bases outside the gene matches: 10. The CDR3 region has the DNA TGTGCCACCGCCCGTAGCGGGGCCTACACCGGGGAGCTGTTTTTT. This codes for CATARSGAYTGELFF.

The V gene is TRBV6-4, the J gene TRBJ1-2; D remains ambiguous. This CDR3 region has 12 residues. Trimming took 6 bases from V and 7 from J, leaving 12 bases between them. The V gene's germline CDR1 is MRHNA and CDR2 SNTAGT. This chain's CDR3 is CASRLENGGYTF. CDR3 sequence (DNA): TGTGCCAGCAGGCTCGAAAATGGTGGCTACACCTTC.

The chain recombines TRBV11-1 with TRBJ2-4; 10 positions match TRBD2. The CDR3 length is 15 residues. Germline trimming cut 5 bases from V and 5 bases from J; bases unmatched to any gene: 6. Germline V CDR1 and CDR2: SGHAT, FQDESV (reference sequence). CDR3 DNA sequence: TGTGCCAGCAGCCCACTAGCGGGGTCCCAAAACATTCAGTACTTC. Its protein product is CASSPLAGSQNIQYF.

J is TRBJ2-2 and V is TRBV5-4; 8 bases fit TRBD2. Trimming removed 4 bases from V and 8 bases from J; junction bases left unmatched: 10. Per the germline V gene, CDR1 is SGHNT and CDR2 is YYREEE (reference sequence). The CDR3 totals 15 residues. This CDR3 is CASSTRRGESGELFF. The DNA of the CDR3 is TGTGCCAGCAGCACAAGGCGGGGGGAGTCAGGGGAGCTGTTTTTT.

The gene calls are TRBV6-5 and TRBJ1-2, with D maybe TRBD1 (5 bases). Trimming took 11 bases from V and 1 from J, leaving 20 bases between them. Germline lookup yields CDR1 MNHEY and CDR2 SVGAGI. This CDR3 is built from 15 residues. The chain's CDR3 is CAATGPTGGNYGYTF. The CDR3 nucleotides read TGTGCCGCAACGGGACCCACAGGCGGTAACTATGGCTACACCTTC.

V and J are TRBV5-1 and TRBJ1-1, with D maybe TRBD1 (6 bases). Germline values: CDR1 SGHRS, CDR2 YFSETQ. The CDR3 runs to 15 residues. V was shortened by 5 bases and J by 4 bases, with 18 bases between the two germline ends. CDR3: CASSPGTTWSTEAFF. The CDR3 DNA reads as TGCGCCAGCAGTCCCGGGACAACATGGAGCACTGAAGCTTTCTTT.

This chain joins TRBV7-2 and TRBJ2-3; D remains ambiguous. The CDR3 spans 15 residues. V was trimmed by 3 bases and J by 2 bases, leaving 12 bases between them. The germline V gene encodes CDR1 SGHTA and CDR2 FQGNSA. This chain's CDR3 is CASSLRSWDTDTQYF. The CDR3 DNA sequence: TGTGCCAGCAGCTTGAGGAGCTGGGACACAGATACGCAGTATTTT.

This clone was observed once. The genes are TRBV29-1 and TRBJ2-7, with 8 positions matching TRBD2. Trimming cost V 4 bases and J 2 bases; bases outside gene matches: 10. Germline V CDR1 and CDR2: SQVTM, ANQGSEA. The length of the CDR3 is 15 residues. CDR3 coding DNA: TGCAGCGTTGTGGGTAGCGGGGTCGGGACCTACGAGCAGTACTTC. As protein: CSVVGSGVGTYEQYF.

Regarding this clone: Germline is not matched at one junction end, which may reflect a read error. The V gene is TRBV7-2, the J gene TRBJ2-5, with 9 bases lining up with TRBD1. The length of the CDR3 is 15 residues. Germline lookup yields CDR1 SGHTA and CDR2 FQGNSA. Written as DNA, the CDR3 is TGTGCCAGCTTACGGACTAGGACAGGGGCAGAGGCCCAGTACTTC. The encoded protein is CASLRTRTGAEAQYF.

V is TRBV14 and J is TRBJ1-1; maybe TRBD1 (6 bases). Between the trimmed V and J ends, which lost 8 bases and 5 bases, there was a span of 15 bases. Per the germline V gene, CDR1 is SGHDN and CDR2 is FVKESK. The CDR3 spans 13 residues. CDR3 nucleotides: TGTGCCAGCCGACAATCTAGGGGGACTGAAGCTTTCTTT. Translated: CASRQSRGTEAFF.

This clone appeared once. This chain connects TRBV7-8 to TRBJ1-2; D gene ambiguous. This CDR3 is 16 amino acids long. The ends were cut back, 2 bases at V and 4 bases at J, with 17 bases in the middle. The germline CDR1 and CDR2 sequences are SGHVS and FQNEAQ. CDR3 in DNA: TGTGCCAGCAGCTTAAGCCCGGGGAAGGTGAGCTATGGCTACACCTTC. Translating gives CASSLSPGKVSYGYTF.

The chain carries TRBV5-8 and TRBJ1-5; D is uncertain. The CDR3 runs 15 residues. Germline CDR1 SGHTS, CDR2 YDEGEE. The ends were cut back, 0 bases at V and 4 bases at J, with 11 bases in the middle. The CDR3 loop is CASSLAVVGNQPQHF. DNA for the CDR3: TGTGCCAGCAGCTTGGCCGTGGTGGGGAATCAGCCCCAGCATTTT.

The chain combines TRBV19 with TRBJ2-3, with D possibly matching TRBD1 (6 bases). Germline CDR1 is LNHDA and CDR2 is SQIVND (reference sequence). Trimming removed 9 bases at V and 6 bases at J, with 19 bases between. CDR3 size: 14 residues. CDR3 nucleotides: TGTGCCAGCCGGGACCAGACAGGCCGCGATACGCAGTATTTT. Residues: CASRDQTGRDTQYF.